Sequencing of this TCR beta chain was carried out in a study of shared clonotypes between healthy human individuals. Study-level points and caveats: Richness estimates generally favored naive over memory subsets. Against clonotypes common to all four donors, non-shared ones had lower generation probabilities.

Deep-level assay runs were performed. Here immunoSEQ multiplex PCR was the method, and the copy in TCRdb shows in-frame clones only, minus some. The sample lists approximately 1,500,000 clones, 95% to 99% occurring once. A word on this clone: The antigen is not known.

Partitioning of CD4+ cells yielded a CD45RA+ naive subset and a CD45RA-negative memory subset. V shed 3 bases and J 2 bases; nucleotides not matched to a gene: 3. The length of the CDR3 is 15 residues. The germline CDR1 and CDR2 sequences are SGHNT and YYREEE (reference sequence). The source is a man aged 25 to 40 in good health. The genes are TRBV5-4 and TRBJ2-3; 10 nucleotides agree with TRBD2. The sample comprised naive CD4+ T cells sorted from blood. Noted subset: CD45RA+ positively selected. The CDR3 DNA reads as TGTGCCAGCAGCTATACTAGCGGGGACACAGATACGCAGTATTTT. Translated, it gives CASSYTSGDTDTQYF.